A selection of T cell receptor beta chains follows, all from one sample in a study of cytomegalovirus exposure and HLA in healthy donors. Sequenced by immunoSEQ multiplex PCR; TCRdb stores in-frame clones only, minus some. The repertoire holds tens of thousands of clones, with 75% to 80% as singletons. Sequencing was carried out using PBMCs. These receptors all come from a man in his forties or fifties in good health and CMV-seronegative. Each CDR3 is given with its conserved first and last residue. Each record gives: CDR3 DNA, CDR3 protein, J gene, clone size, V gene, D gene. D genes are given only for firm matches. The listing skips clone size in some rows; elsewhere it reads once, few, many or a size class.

CDR3nt: TGTGCCAGCAGCTTAGAGTCGGGGGGACTAGCGGGAGTTGGGGAGCAGTTCTTC
CDR3aa: CASSLESGGLAGVGEQFF
j_gene: TRBJ2-1
abundance: NA
v_gene: TRBV7-8
d_gene: TRBD2

CDR3nt: TGTGCCAGCAGGGAGCCGGGACTAGCGGGAGTCGGAATAGATACGCAGTATTTT
CDR3aa: CASREPGLAGVGIDTQYF
j_gene: TRBJ2-3
abundance: NA
v_gene: TRBV7-2
d_gene: TRBD2

CDR3nt: TGTGCCAGCAGCCTAGACGGGACACTTGGGTACGAGCAGTACTTC
CDR3aa: CASSLDGTLGYEQYF
j_gene: TRBJ2-7
abundance: NA
v_gene: TRBV9
d_gene: NA

CDR3nt: TGTGCCAGCAGTGACCAGGGGCAAGGCTACACCTTC
CDR3aa: CASSDQGQGYTF
j_gene: TRBJ1-2
abundance: once
v_gene: TRBV6-5
d_gene: NA

CDR3nt: TGTGCCAGCAGCCTTACACCGAACACTGAAGCTTTCTTT
CDR3aa: CASSLTPNTEAFF
j_gene: TRBJ1-1
abundance: NA
v_gene: TRBV7-9
d_gene: NA

CDR3nt: TGTGCCAGCAGCATATGGGGCCGGGACAGGGTATTATATCAGCCCCAGCATTTT
CDR3aa: CASSIWGRDRVLYQPQHF
j_gene: TRBJ1-5
abundance: NA
v_gene: TRBV11-3
d_gene: TRBD1

CDR3nt: TGTGCCATCAGGACCGGGACAGGGGGCGCGGAGACCCAGTACTTC
CDR3aa: CAIRTGTGGAETQYF
j_gene: TRBJ2-5
abundance: NA
v_gene: TRBV10-3
d_gene: TRBD1

CDR3nt: TGTGCCTGGAGTCGACAGGTCAATCAGCCCCAGCATTTT
CDR3aa: CAWSRQVNQPQHF
j_gene: TRBJ1-5
abundance: few
v_gene: TRBV30
d_gene: NA

CDR3nt: TGTGCCAGCTCACCCCCGGAGGGGTACGAGCAGTACTTC
CDR3aa: CASSPPEGYEQYF
j_gene: TRBJ2-7
abundance: NA
v_gene: TRBV18
d_gene: NA

CDR3nt: TGTGCCAGCAGAGAACAGGGCTACGAGCAGTACTTC
CDR3aa: CASREQGYEQYF
j_gene: TRBJ2-7
abundance: NA
v_gene: TRBV28
d_gene: NA

CDR3nt: TGCGCCAGCAGCCTCGAATCAGGAAACTATGGCTACACCTTC
CDR3aa: CASSLESGNYGYTF
j_gene: TRBJ1-2
abundance: NA
v_gene: TRBV4-1
d_gene: NA

CDR3nt: TGTGCCAGCAGTGAATCGGTGGGCTGGACTGAAGCTTTCTTT
CDR3aa: CASSESVGWTEAFF
j_gene: TRBJ1-1
abundance: NA
v_gene: TRBV25-1
d_gene: NA

CDR3nt: TGTGCCAGCAGTGAGGCGGGTACTAGCACAGATACGCAGTATTTT
CDR3aa: CASSEAGTSTDTQYF
j_gene: TRBJ2-3
abundance: NA
v_gene: TRBV6-1
d_gene: NA

CDR3nt: TGTGCCAGCAGCTTAAGAGGGACAGGCAACGAGCAGTACTTC
CDR3aa: CASSLRGTGNEQYF
j_gene: TRBJ2-7
abundance: NA
v_gene: TRBV7-9
d_gene: TRBD1

CDR3nt: TGTGCCAGCAGCTTGAAGGGACAGGCGAAGGGTAGTTGGTACTTC
CDR3aa: CASSLKGQAKGSWYF
j_gene: TRBJ2-7
abundance: once
v_gene: TRBV5-4
d_gene: TRBD1

CDR3nt: TGTGCCAGCAGGACCCGCGGTGGAGGCAATTCACCCCTCCACTTT
CDR3aa: CASRTRGGGNSPLHF
j_gene: TRBJ1-6
abundance: NA
v_gene: TRBV6-5
d_gene: NA

CDR3nt: TGTGCCATCAGCTCAACAGGGTCTGGCGAGCAGTACTTC
CDR3aa: CAISSTGSGEQYF
j_gene: TRBJ2-7
abundance: NA
v_gene: TRBV10-3
d_gene: NA

CDR3nt: TGCGCCAGCAGCCAAGATCGGGGCACTGAAGCTTTCTTT
CDR3aa: CASSQDRGTEAFF
j_gene: TRBJ1-1
abundance: NA
v_gene: TRBV4-3
d_gene: NA

CDR3nt: TGTGCCAGCAGTGTGGGGACAGGGGGCGGGCAGTACTTC
CDR3aa: CASSVGTGGGQYF
j_gene: TRBJ2-7
abundance: NA
v_gene: TRBV2
d_gene: TRBD1

CDR3nt: TGCGCCAGCAGCCAGGCGTCAGGGGCTGGGTTCTACGAGCAGTACTTC
CDR3aa: CASSQASGAGFYEQYF
j_gene: TRBJ2-7
abundance: NA
v_gene: TRBV4-3
d_gene: NA

CDR3nt: TGTGCCAGCAGTACCCGACAGGGCGGTACTAATGAAAAACTGTTTTTT
CDR3aa: CASSTRQGGTNEKLFF
j_gene: TRBJ1-4
abundance: NA
v_gene: TRBV27
d_gene: TRBD1

CDR3nt: TGTGCCAGCAGACGGGGGACAGGTTTACAGCCCCAGCATTTT
CDR3aa: CASRRGTGLQPQHF
j_gene: TRBJ1-5
abundance: few
v_gene: TRBV6-5
d_gene: TRBD1

CDR3nt: TGTGCCAGTAGTACACAACAGGTTGGGTACACTGAAGCTTTCTTT
CDR3aa: CASSTQQVGYTEAFF
j_gene: TRBJ1-1
abundance: NA
v_gene: TRBV19
d_gene: NA

CDR3nt: TGTGCCAGCAGCGCGGGACTAGCGGGAGGGCCAGGGGAGACCCAGTACTTC
CDR3aa: CASSAGLAGGPGETQYF
j_gene: TRBJ2-5
abundance: NA
v_gene: TRBV7-2
d_gene: TRBD2

CDR3nt: TGTGCCAGCAGTGACTCAGGGGGATCCACAGATACGCAGTATTTT
CDR3aa: CASSDSGGSTDTQYF
j_gene: TRBJ2-3
abundance: NA
v_gene: TRBV6-4
d_gene: NA

CDR3nt: TGTGCCAGCAGCAAAGTGGGGGCTGCAGCGTACACAGATACGCAGTATTTT
CDR3aa: CASSKVGAAAYTDTQYF
j_gene: TRBJ2-3
abundance: NA
v_gene: TRBV21-1
d_gene: NA

CDR3nt: TGTGCCAGCAGCTTGACAGGGTCTCTCGGCAATCAGCCCCAGCATTTT
CDR3aa: CASSLTGSLGNQPQHF
j_gene: TRBJ1-5
abundance: NA
v_gene: TRBV5-6
d_gene: NA

CDR3nt: TGTGCCAGCAGTCTCTGGACTAGCGGGAGTACATATGAGCAGTTCTTC
CDR3aa: CASSLWTSGSTYEQFF
j_gene: TRBJ2-1
abundance: NA
v_gene: TRBV28
d_gene: TRBD2